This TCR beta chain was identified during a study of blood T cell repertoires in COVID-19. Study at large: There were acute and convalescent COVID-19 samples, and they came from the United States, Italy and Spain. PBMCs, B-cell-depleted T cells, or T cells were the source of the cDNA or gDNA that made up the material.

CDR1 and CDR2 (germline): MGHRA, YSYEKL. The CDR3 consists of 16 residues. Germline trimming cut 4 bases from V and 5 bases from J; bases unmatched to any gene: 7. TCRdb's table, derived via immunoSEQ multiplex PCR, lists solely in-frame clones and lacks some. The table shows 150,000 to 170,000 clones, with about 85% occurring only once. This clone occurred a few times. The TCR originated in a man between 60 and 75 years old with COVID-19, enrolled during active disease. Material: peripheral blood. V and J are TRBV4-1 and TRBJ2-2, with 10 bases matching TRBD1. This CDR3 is CASSPLGQGVTGELFF. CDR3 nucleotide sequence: TGCGCCAGCAGCCCACTAGGACAGGGGGTGACCGGGGAGCTGTTTTTT.